The sequence of this T cell receptor (beta chain) was determined in a study of blood T cell repertoires in COVID-19. Sequenced by immunoSEQ multiplex PCR; TCRdb stores in-frame clones only, minus some. The sample holds some 290,000 clones, roughly 91% seen once. CDR1 and CDR2 (germline): SGHRS, YFSETQ. V lost 3 bases and J lost 1; bases outside the gene matches: 4. The CDR3 is made up of 16 amino acids. This clonotype originated in a woman aged 25 to 45 with COVID-19, enrolled during active disease. The V gene is TRBV5-1, the J gene TRBJ2-5, with 12 bases aligning to TRBD2. The sequenced material came from peripheral blood. CDR3 nucleotides: TGCGCCAGCAGCTCCATGACTAGCGGGGGCCAAGAGACCCAGTACTTC. It translates to CASSSMTSGGQETQYF.